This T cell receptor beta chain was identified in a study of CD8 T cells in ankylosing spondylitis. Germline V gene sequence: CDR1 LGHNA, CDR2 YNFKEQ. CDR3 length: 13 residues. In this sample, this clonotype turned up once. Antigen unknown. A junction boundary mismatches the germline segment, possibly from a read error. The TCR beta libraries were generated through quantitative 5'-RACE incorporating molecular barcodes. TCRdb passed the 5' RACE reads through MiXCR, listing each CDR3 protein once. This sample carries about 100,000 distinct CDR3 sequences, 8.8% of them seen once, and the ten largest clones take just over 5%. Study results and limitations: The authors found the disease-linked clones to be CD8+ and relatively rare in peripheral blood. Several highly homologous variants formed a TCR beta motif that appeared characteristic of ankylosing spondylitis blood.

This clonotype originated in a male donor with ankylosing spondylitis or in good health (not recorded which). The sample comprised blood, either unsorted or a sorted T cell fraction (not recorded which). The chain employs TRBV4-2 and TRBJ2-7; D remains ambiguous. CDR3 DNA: TGTGCCATCAGCCCTGGGCCCCCCTACGAGCAGTACTTC. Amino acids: CAISPGPPYEQYF.